This TCR beta chain originates from a study of blood T cell repertoires in COVID-19. Across the study: Sources were T cells, B-cell-depleted T cells, or PBMCs; the material itself was cDNA or gDNA.

The CDR3 spans 15 residues. Trimming shortened V by 1 base and J by 5 bases, and 14 bases separated the two germline ends. Germline V gives CDR1 SGHDT, CDR2 YYEEEE. The repertoire was sequenced with immunoSEQ multiplex PCR; TCRdb's copy has only in-frame clones and lacks some. The sample lists roughly 100,000 clones, more than 70% seen once, with 3% to 4.5% in the top ten. Sequencing was carried out using peripheral blood. The clonotype comes from a woman in her sixties with acute or convalescent COVID-19. This chain links TRBV5-6 with TRBJ2-3; weak D call: TRBD2 (6 bases). CDR3 DNA: TGTGCCAGCAGCTTGCGTCGGCAGGGAGGAGATACGCAGTATTTT. Translating it yields CASSLRRQGGDTQYF.